These 26 T cell receptor beta chains came from one sample sequenced in a study of CD4 T cells in relation to SARS-CoV-2 and coronaviruses. Before the COVID-19 pandemic, during about 2011-2018, CD4+ T cells were taken from unexposed donors. The cells were cultured for about ten days before CD4+ T cells were isolated. Antigens for these TCRs are unknown. Profiling relied on immunoSEQ multiplex PCR, and the TCRdb table lists in-frame clones only, not all of them. The table records under 25,000 clones, approximately 80% of them present only once. Sequenced input: CD4+ T cells from PBMCs, cultured in vitro. These receptors all come from a human donor in good health.

The J gene is TRBJ2-3, the V gene TRBV7-3; D remains unclear. Trimming removed 3 bases at V and 5 bases at J, with 15 bases between. The CDR3 extends over 15 amino acids. Germline V gene lookup returns CDR1 SGHTA and CDR2 FQGTGA. The CDR3 region is CASSFGLHRQDTQYF. The CDR3 DNA sequence: TGTGCCAGCAGCTTTGGGCTCCACCGTCAAGATACGCAGTATTTT.

V is TRBV13 and J is TRBJ2-1, with 9 nucleotides matching TRBD2. The CDR3 contains 16 residues. CDR1 and CDR2 (germline): PRHDT, FYEKMQ (reference sequence). V gave up 5 bases and J gave up 9 bases; unmatched junction bases: 14. The DNA of the CDR3 is TGTGCCAGCAGCGGATTAGCGGGAGACTACCGTGCTGAGCAGTTCTTC. Protein: CASSGLAGDYRAEQFF.

The J gene is TRBJ2-3, the V gene TRBV27; 13 bases line up with TRBD2. The CDR3 totals 15 residues. The V gene end was trimmed by 5 bases and the J gene end by 6 bases; junction bases not matched to a gene: 5. Germline V gene lookup returns CDR1 MNHEY and CDR2 SMNVEV (reference sequence). CDR3: CASSVGLAGADTQYF. In DNA, the CDR3 is TGTGCCAGCAGTGTAGGACTAGCGGGAGCGGATACGCAGTATTTT.

The chain combines TRBV28 with TRBJ2-7, with a tentative D call TRBD2 (5 bases). The CDR3 contains 14 residues. V was clipped by 6 bases and J by 0 bases, with 12 bases between them. Per germline, CDR1 MDHEN and CDR2 SYDVKM. CDR3 DNA sequence: TGTGCCAGCAGGAGGGAACACTTCTCCTACGAGCAGTACTTC. Encoded protein: CASRREHFSYEQYF.

V and J are TRBV5-1 and TRBJ1-3, with 8 bases identical to TRBD1. The CDR3 has 19 amino acids. V dropped 1 base and J dropped 0; count of bases not matched to a gene: 12. Germline V gene lookup returns CDR1 SGHRS and CDR2 YFSETQ. For the CDR3, the DNA is TGCGCCAGCAGCTTGCTCGGACAGGGAAGTGCTGGCTCTGGAAACACCATATATTTT. This encodes CASSLLGQGSAGSGNTIYF.

The genes are TRBV2 and TRBJ1-1, with D unresolved. Germline CDR1 is SNHLY and CDR2 is FYNNEI. The CDR3 is 16 residues long. Trimming took off 7 bases at V and 6 bases at J, with 24 bases between the two ends. The CDR3 protein is CASTPSYRQPGSEAFF. CDR3 sequence (DNA): TGTGCCAGCACCCCGTCCTATCGACAACCAGGCTCTGAAGCTTTCTTT. The variable domain in full, with the rest retrieved from reference TRBV2 and TRBJ1-1, is EPEVTQTPSHQVTQMGQEVILRCVPISNHLYFYWYRQILGQKVEFLVSFYNNEISEKSEIFDDQFSVERPDGSNFTLKIRSTKLEDSAMYFCASTPSYRQPGSEAFFGQGTRLTVV.

For the CDR3, the DNA is TGTGCCAGCAGCTTAGTGCGAGCTTCGGGAAACACTGAAGCTTTCTTT. It translates to CASSLVRASGNTEAFF. The rearrangement links TRBV7-3 to TRBJ1-1; D uncertain. Germline CDR1 is SGHTA and CDR2 is FQGTGA. Trimming pared 2 bases from V and 2 bases from J, leaving 15 bases between. CDR3 size: 16 residues.

The gene calls are TRBV6-5 and TRBJ2-3; the match to TRBD2 covers 8 bases. The V gene end was trimmed by 6 bases and the J gene end by 2 bases; junction bases not matched to a gene: 7. The V gene's germline CDR1 is MNHEY and CDR2 SVGAGI. This CDR3 is 15 amino acids long. The CDR3: CASRIAGTFTDTQYF. The CDR3 DNA is TGTGCCAGCAGAATAGCGGGAACCTTCACAGATACGCAGTATTTT.

The chain uses TRBV28 and TRBJ1-1; no reliable D call. The germline gives CDR1 MDHEN, CDR2 SYDVKM. Trimming took off 1 base at V and 10 bases at J, with 16 bases between the two ends. The CDR3 is 14 amino acids. For the CDR3, the DNA is TGTGCCAGCAGTTTATATCCCCACCGGCTAGGAGCTTTCTTT. This sequence encodes CASSLYPHRLGAFF. Full variable domain (remainder filled in from reference TRBV28 and TRBJ1-1): DVKVTQSSRYLVKRTGEKVFLECVQDMDHENMFWYRQDPGLGLRLIYFSYDVKMKEKGDIPEGYSVSREKKERFSLILESASTNQTSMYLCASSLYPHRLGAFFGQGTRLTVV.

The J gene is TRBJ2-3, the V gene TRBV11-2; 8 bases are a match to TRBD1. There are 16 residues in the CDR3. V lost 5 bases to trimming and J lost 2 bases; unmatched junction nucleotides: 9. Germline V lookup: CDR1 SGHAT, CDR2 FQNNGV. In DNA, the CDR3 is TGTGCCAGCAGCCAAACAGGGGGAATACCCACAGATACGCAGTATTTT. It is translated as CASSQTGGIPTDTQYF.

The chain carries TRBV11-3 and TRBJ2-7; 11 positions match TRBD2. Germline V gives CDR1 SGHNT, CDR2 YENEEA. Trimming took 5 bases from V and 5 from J; bases not matched to a gene: 14. The CDR3 runs to 17 residues. CDR3 region: CASSVSASGRFVHEQYF. DNA of the CDR3: TGTGCCAGCAGCGTGAGCGCTAGCGGGAGGTTTGTCCACGAGCAGTACTTC.

The V call is TRBV7-2, the J call TRBJ1-2; the D gene is possibly TRBD1 (5 bases). The CDR3 contains 14 residues. Germline V gives CDR1 SGHTA, CDR2 FQGNSA. V shed 1 base and J shed 4 bases, with 10 bases lying between them. CDR3 nucleotides: TGTGCCAGCAGCTTAGGGGGGGGTAGCTATGGCTACACCTTC. Protein: CASSLGGGSYGYTF.

This chain links TRBV2 with TRBJ2-1, with TRBD1 matching over 8 bases. The germline gives CDR1 SNHLY, CDR2 FYNNEI. The CDR3 runs 15 residues. V shed 7 bases and J 2 bases; nucleotides not matched to a gene: 7. Here the CDR3 reads CASTVDRATYNEQFF. The CDR3 bases are TGTGCCAGCACTGTGGACAGGGCCACCTACAATGAGCAGTTCTTC.

The table lists this clone with a count of one. The chain carries TRBV27 and TRBJ1-6, with 7 bases identical to TRBD1. CDR1 MNHEY and CDR2 SMNVEV come from the germline V gene (reference sequence). The CDR3 contains 15 residues. The V gene end was trimmed by 2 bases and the J gene end by 7 bases; junction bases not matched to a gene: 5. The CDR3 nucleotides read TGTGCCAGCAGTTTAAAGGAACAGGGGAATTCACCCCTCCACTTT. It is translated as CASSLKEQGNSPLHF.

The chain uses TRBV7-3 and TRBJ2-1, with D unclear. V lost 3 bases and J 3 bases, leaving 12 bases between the germline ends. Germline CDR1 SGHTA, CDR2 FQGTGA. CDR3 length: 15 amino acids. The CDR3 loop reads CASSFGGSSYNEQFF. CDR3 nucleotides: TGTGCCAGCAGCTTCGGCGGTTCGAGCTACAATGAGCAGTTCTTC. Together with reference TRBV7-3 and TRBJ2-1, the CDR3 gives the full variable domain: GAGVSQTPSNKVTEKGKYVELRCDPISGHTALYWYRQSLGQGPEFLIYFQGTGAADDSGLPNDRFFAVRPEGSVSTLKIQRTERGDSAVYLCASSFGGSSYNEQFFGPGTRLTVL.

The chain recombines TRBV6-6 with TRBJ2-2; D may be TRBD2 (5 bases). Germline V gives CDR1 MNHNY, CDR2 SVGAGI (reference sequence). Trimming shortened V by 7 bases and J by 0 bases, and 12 bases separated the two germline ends. The CDR3 is 15 residues long. For the CDR3, the DNA is TGTGCCAGCACGGAGGCGCGGCCGAACACCGGGGAGCTGTTTTTT. Protein sequence: CASTEARPNTGELFF.

The chain couples TRBV7-9 to TRBJ1-1, with 7 bases matching TRBD1. Germline V CDR1 and CDR2: SEHNR, FQNEAQ (reference sequence). This CDR3 contains 13 residues. J was trimmed by 11 bases and V by 5 bases; bases with no gene match: 11. The CDR3 loop reads CASSPGGEGWAFF. CDR3 bases: TGTGCCAGCAGCCCAGGGGGGGAGGGGTGGGCTTTCTTT.

The CDR3 protein is CASSMDRVATETQYF. For the CDR3, the DNA is TGTGCCAGCAGCATGGACAGGGTCGCCACAGAGACCCAGTACTTC. The chain combines TRBV28 with TRBJ2-5; 8 bases are shared with TRBD1. The CDR3 is 15 amino acids. The ends lost 6 bases at V and 4 bases at J; junction bases unmatched: 10. The V gene's germline CDR1 is MDHEN and CDR2 SYDVKM.

The gene calls are TRBV24-1 and TRBJ1-1; D might be TRBD1 (5 bases). The CDR3 consists of 12 residues. The germline V and J ends were trimmed by 3 bases and 11 bases, with 12 bases remaining between them. Germline-derived CDR1 and CDR2 are KGHDR and SFDVKD. DNA for the CDR3: TGTGCCACCAGTGATACCGACAGTGGGGCTTTCTTT. Encoded protein: CATSDTDSGAFF.

The V call is TRBV30, the J call TRBJ2-3, with D maybe TRBD2 (5 bases). This CDR3 contains 13 residues. Germline values: CDR1 GTSNPN, CDR2 SVGIG (reference sequence). V was pared by 2 bases and J by 2 bases, with 8 bases between. This chain's CDR3 is CAWSRGSTDTQYF. CDR3 in DNA: TGTGCCTGGAGTCGGGGTTCCACAGATACGCAGTATTTT.

This clone has just one count. V usage is TRBV28 and J usage is TRBJ1-2, with TRBD1 identical over 7 bases. CDR3 length equals 12 residues. Looked up from germline, CDR1 is MDHEN and CDR2 is SYDVKM. Trimming took 6 bases from V and 4 from J; bases not matched to a gene: 2. The CDR3 protein is CASSPGGYGYTF. The CDR3 nucleotides read TGTGCCAGCAGCCCAGGGGGCTATGGCTACACCTTC.

The chain has TRBV18 and TRBJ1-6; the D gene is possibly TRBD1 (6 bases). V was cut by 3 bases and J by 5 bases, with 14 bases left in between. CDR3 length: 16 amino acids. The germline CDR1 and CDR2 sequences are KGHSH and LQKENI. Here the CDR3 reads CASSPNQGYNNSPLHF. DNA for the CDR3: TGTGCCAGCTCACCGAACCAGGGGTACAATAATTCACCCCTCCACTTT.

CDR3 sequence: CASSQEYGRTDTQYF. The DNA for the CDR3 is TGTGCCAGCAGCCAAGAATACGGGAGAACAGATACGCAGTATTTT. The V call is TRBV4-2, the J call TRBJ2-3; D is possibly TRBD2 (6 bases). Trimming took 0 bases from V and 3 from J, leaving 10 bases between them. This CDR3 has 15 amino acids. Germline V gene sequence: CDR1 LGHNA, CDR2 YNFKEQ.

The V and J genes are TRBV5-6 and TRBJ1-2, with a tentative D call TRBD1 (5 bases). Germline V gene data show CDR1 as SGHDT and CDR2 as YYEEEE. Trimming removed 4 bases from V and 0 bases from J, with 16 bases in between. The CDR3 runs 16 residues. The CDR3 loop reads CASSLGRTPANYGYTF. For the CDR3, the DNA is TGTGCCAGCAGCCTGGGACGGACTCCAGCTAACTATGGCTACACCTTC.

CDR3 amino acids: CASSFDRVGTEAFF. The CDR3, as DNA: TGCGCCAGCAGCTTTGACCGCGTGGGCACTGAAGCTTTCTTT. The rearrangement uses TRBV5-1 and TRBJ1-1; D is unclear. Between the trimmed V and J ends, which lost 2 bases and 4 bases, there was a span of 12 bases. CDR1 and CDR2 from the germline V gene are SGHRS and YFSETQ. The CDR3 runs 14 residues.

The rearrangement uses TRBV10-3 and TRBJ2-7, with 8 bases that match TRBD1. The length of the CDR3 is 14 residues. The junction had 9 bases not matched to a gene; V was cut back by 6 bases and J by 5 bases. Germline V gene data show CDR1 as ENHRY and CDR2 as SYGVKD. The CDR3, as DNA: TGTGCCATCAGGGGACAGGCTAAAATGGACGAGCAGTACTTC. Translated: CAIRGQAKMDEQYF.